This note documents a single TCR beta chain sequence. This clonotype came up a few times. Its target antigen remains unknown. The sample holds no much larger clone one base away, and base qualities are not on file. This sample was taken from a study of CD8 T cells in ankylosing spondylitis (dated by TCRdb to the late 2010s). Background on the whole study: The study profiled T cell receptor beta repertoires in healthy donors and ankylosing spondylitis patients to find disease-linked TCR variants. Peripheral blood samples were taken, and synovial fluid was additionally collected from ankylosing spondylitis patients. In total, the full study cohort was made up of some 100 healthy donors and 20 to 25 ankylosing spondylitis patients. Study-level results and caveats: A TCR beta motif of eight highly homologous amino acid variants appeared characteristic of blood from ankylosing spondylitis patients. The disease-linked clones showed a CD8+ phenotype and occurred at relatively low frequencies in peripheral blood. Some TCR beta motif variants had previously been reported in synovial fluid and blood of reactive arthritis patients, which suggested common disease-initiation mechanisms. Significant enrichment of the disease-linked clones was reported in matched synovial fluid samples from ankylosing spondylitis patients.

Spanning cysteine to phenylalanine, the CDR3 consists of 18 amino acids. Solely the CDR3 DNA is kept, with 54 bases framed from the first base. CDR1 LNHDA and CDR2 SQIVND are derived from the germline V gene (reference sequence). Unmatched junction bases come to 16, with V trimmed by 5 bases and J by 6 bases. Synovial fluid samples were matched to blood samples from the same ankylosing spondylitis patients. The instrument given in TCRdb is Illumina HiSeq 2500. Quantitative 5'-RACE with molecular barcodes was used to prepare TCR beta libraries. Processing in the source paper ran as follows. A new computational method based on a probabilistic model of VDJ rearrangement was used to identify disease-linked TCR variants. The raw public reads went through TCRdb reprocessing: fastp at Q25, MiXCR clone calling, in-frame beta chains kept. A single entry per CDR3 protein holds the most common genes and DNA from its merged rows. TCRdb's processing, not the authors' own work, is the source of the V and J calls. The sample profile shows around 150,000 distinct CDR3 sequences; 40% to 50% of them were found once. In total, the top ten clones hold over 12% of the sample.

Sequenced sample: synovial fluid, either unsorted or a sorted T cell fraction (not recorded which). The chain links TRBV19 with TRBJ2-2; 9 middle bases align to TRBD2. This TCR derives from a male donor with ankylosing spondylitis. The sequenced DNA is TGTGCCAGTAGTTACCTCCCGGTGTCCAGCGGGAGGTCCGGGGAGCTGTTTTTT. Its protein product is CASSYLPVSSGRSGELFF.